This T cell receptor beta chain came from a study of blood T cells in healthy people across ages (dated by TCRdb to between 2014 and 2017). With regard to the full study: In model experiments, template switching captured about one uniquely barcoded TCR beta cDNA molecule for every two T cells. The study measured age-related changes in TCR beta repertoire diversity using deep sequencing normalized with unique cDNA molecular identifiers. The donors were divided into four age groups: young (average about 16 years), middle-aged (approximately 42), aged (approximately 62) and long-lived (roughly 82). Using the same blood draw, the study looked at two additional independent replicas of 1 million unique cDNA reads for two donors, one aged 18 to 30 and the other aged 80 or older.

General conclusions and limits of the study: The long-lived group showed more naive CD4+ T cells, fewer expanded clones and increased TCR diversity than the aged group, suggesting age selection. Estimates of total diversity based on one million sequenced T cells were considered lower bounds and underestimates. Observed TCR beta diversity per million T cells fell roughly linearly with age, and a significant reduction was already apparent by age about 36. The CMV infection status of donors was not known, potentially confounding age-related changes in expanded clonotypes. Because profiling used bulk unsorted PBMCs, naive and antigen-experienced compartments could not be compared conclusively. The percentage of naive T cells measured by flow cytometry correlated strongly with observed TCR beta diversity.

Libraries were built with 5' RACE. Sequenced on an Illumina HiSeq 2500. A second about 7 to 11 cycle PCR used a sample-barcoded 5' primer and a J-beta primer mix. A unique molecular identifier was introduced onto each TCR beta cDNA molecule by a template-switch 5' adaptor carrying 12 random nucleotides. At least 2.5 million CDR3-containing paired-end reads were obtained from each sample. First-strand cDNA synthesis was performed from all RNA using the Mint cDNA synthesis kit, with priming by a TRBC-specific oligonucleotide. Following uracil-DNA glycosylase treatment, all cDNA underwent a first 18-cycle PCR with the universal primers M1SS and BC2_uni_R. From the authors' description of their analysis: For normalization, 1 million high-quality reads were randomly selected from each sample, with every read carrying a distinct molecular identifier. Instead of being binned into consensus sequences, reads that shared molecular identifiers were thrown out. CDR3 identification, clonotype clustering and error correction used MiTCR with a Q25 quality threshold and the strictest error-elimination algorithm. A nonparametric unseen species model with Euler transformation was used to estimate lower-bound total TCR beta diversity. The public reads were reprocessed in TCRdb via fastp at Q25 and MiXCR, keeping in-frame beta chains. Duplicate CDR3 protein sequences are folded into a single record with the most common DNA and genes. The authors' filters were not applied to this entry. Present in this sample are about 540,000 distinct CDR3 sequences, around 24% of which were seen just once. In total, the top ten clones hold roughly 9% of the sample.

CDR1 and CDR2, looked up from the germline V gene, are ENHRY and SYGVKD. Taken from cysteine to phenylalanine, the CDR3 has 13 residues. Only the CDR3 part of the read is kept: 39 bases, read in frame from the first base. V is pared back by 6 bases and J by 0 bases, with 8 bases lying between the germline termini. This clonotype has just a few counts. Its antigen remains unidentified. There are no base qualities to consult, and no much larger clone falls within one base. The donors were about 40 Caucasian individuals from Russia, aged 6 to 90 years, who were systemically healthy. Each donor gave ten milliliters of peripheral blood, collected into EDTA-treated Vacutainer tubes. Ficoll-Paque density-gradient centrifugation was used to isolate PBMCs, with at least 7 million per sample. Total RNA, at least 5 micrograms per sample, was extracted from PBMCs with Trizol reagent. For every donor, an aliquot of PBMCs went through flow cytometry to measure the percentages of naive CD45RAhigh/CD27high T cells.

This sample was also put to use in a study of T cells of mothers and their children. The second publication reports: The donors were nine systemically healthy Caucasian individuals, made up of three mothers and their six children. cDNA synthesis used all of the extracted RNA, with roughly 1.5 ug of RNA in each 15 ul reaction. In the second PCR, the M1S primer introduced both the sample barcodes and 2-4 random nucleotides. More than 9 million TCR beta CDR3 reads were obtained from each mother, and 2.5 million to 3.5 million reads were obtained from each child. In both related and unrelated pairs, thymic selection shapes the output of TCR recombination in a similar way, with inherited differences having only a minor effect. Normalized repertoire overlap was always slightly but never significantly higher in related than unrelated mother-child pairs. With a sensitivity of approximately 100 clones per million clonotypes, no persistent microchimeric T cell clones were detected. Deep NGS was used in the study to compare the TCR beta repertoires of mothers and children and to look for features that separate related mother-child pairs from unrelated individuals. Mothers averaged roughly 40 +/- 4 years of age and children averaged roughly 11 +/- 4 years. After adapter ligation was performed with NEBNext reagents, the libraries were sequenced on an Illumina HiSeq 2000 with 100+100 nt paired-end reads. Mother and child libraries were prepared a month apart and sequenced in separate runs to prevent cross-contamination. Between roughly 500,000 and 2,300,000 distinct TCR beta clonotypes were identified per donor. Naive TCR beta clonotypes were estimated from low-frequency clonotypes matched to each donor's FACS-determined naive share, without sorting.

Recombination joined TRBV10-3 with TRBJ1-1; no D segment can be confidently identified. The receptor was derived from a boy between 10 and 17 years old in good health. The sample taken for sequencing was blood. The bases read TGTGCCATCAGGGAGGAATTGAACACTGAAGCTTTCTTT. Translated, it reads CAIREELNTEAFF.